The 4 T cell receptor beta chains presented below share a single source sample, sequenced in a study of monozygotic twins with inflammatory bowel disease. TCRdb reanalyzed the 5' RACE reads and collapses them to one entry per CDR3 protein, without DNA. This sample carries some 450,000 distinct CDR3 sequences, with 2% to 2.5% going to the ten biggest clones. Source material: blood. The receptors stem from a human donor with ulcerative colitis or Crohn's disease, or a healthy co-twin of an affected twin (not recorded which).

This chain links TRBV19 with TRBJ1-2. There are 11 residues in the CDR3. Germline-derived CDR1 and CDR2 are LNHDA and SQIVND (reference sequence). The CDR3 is CASSANYGYTF.

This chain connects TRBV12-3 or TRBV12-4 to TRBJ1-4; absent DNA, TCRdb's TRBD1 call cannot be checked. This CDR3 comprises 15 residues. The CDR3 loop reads CASSRRGWSNEKLFF.

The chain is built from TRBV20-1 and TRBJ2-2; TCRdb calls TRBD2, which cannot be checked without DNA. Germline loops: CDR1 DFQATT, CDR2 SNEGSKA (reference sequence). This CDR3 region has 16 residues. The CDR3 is CSARDSSGRAGGELFF.

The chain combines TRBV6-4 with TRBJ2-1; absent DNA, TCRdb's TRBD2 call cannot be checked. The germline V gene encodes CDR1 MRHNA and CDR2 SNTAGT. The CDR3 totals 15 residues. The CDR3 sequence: CASSRLAGEMNEQFF.